This T cell receptor beta chain was identified during a study of graft-versus-host responses after intestinal transplantation. Study background: Recipients got multivisceral, liver-intestinal, or isolated intestinal transplants. Each patient got anti-thymocyte globulin induction, then tacrolimus and steroids for around 3 years. Study-level results: Some patients had graft-donor T cell macrochimerism. In their allografts, the ratios of graft-versus-host to host-versus-graft T cell clones were high. Ileal or blood samples showed some GvH clones first, and such clones were also found in recipient marrow.

Comment on this clone: Its matching antigen is unknown.

The data were produced by immunoSEQ multiplex PCR, yet TCRdb's version contains in-frame clones alone and is incomplete. The table shows about 120,000 clones, with about nine tenths occurring only once. Between the trimmed V and J ends, which lost 10 bases and 3 bases, there was a span of 16 bases. Germline CDR1 is LNHDA and CDR2 is SQIVND (reference sequence). The CDR3 sequence is 15 residues long. The chain carries TRBV19 and TRBJ1-6; D remains ambiguous. The receptor's source is a human donor who received an intestinal transplant. The source was unstimulated CD4+ T cells sorted from spleen or lymph node cells, collected before intestinal transplant. The CDR3 loop reads CATQSRLSYNSPLHF. In DNA, the CDR3 is TGTGCCACCCAATCTAGGCTGAGCTATAATTCACCCCTCCACTTT.